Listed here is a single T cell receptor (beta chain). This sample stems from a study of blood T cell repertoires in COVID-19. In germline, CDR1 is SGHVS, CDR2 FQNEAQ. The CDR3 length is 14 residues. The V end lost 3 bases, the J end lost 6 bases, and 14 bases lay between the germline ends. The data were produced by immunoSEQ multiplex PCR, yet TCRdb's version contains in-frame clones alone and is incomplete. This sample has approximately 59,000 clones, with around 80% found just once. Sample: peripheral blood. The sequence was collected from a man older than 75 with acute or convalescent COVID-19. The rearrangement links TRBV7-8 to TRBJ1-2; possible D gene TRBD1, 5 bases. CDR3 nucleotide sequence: TGTGCCAGCAGCTTGGGGCGCCAGACCAATGGCTACACCTTC. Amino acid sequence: CASSLGRQTNGYTF.